The T cell receptor (beta chain) under discussion was sequenced for a study of identical twins. Points from the study as a whole: For out-of-frame alpha sequences shared by twins, low generation probability was in excess.

For this clonotype: Its antigen is unidentified.

From the 5' RACE reads, TCRdb called clonotypes with MiXCR, one entry per CDR3 protein. Among roughly 1,500,000 distinct CDR3 sequences, around a third were seen once, and the ten largest hold about 0.3%. V was clipped by 1 base and J by 5 bases; unmatched bases: 3. The CDR3 loop spans 13 amino acids. The V gene's germline CDR1 is GTSNPN and CDR2 SVGIG (reference sequence). The chain combines TRBV30 with TRBJ1-1; TRBD1 agrees at 8 bases. The receptor was isolated from a newborn girl in good health. Sequenced material: cord blood. The CDR3 sequence: CAWSGRGRTEAFF. CDR3 bases: TGTGCCTGGAGTGGCAGGGGGCGGACTGAAGCTTTCTTT.